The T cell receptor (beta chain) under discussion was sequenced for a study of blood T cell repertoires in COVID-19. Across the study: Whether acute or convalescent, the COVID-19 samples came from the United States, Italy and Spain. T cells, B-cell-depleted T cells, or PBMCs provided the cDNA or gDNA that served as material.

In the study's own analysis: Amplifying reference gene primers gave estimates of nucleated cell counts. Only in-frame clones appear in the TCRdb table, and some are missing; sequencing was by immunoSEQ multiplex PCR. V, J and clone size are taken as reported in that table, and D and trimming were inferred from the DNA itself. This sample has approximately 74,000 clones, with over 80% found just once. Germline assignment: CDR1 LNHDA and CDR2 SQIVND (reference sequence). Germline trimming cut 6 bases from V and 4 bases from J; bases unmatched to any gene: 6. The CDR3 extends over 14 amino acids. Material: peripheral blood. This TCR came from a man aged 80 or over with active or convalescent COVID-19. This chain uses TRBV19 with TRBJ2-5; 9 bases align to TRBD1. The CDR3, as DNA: TGTGCCAGTAGCCCAACAGGGGGCTCAGAGACCCAGTACTTC. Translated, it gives CASSPTGGSETQYF.